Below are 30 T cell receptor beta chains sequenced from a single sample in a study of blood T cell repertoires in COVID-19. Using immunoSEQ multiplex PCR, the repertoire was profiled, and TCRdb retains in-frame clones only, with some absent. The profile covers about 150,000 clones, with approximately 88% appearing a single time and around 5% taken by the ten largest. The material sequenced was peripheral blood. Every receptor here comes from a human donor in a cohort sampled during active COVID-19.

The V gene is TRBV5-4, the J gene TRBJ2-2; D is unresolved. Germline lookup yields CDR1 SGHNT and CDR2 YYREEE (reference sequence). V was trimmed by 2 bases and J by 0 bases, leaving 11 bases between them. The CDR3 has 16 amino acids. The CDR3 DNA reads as TGTGCCAGCAGCTTCGGAGAGACCGCGAACACCGGGGAGCTGTTTTTT. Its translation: CASSFGETANTGELFF.

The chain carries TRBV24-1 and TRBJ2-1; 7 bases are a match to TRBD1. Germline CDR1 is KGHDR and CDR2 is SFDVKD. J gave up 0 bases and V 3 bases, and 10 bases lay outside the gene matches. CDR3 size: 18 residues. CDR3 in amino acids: CATSDPTDRDGSYNEQFF. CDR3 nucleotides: TGTGCCACCAGTGATCCCACTGACAGGGACGGCTCCTACAATGAGCAGTTCTTC.

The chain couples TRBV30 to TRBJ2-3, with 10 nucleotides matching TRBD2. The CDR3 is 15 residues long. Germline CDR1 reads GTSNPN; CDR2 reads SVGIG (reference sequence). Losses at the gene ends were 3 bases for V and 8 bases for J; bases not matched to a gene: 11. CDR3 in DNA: TGTGCCTGGAGCGGTCTAGCGGGAGCTTGGGGTACGCAGTATTTT. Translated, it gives CAWSGLAGAWGTQYF.

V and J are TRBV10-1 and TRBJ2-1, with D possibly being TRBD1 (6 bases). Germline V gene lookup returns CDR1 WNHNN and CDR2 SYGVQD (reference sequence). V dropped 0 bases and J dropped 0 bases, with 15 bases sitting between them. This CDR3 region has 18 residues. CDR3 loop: CASSESQFRDISYNEQFF. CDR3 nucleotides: TGCGCCAGCAGTGAGTCGCAGTTTCGGGACATCTCCTACAATGAGCAGTTCTTC.

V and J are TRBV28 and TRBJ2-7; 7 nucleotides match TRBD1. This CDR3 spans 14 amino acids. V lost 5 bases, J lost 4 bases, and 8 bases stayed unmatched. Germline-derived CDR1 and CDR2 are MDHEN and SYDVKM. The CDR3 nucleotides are TGTGCCAGCAGTCAAGCCGACAGGGAGTACGAGCAGTACTTC. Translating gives CASSQADREYEQYF. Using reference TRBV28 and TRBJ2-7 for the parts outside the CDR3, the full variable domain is DVKVTQSSRYLVKRTGEKVFLECVQDMDHENMFWYRQDPGLGLRLIYFSYDVKMKEKGDIPEGYSVSREKKERFSLILESASTNQTSMYLCASSQADREYEQYFGPGTRLTVT.

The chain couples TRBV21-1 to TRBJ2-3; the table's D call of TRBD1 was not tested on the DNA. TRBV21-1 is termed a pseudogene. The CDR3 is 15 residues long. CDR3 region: CASSKAGQSTDTQYF. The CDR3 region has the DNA TGTGCCAGCAGCAAAGCCGGACAGAGCACAGATACGCAGTATTTT.

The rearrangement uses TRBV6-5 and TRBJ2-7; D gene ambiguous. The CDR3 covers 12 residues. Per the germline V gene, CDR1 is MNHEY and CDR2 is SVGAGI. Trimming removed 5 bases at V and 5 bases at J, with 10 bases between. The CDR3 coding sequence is TGTGCCAGCAGTAAAACTGCTAACGAGCAGTACTTC. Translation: CASSKTANEQYF.

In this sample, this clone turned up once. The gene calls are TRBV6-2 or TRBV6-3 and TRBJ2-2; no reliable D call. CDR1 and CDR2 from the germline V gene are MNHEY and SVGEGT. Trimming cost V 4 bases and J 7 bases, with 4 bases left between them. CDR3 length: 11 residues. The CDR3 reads CASSSGGELFF. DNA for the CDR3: TGTGCCAGCAGTTCGGGCGGGGAGCTGTTTTTT.

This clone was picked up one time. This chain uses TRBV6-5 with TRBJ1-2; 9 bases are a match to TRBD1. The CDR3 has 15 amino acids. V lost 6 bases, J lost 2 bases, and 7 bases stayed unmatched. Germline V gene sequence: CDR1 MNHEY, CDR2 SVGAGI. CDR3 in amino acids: CASSKYRGLNYGYTF. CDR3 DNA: TGTGCCAGCAGCAAATACAGGGGGCTAAACTATGGCTACACCTTC.

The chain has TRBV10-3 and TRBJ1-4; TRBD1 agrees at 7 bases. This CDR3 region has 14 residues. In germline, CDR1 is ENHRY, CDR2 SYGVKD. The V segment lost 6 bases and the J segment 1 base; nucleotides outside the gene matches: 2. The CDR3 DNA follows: TGTGCCATCAGCAGGGGGAAAACTAATGAAAAACTGTTTTTT. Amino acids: CAISRGKTNEKLFF.

CDR3: CASSEGAGEGYGYTF. In nucleotides, the CDR3 is TGTGCCAGCAGTGAAGGAGCAGGGGAGGGCTATGGCTACACCTTC. The V and J genes are TRBV6-1 and TRBJ1-2, with a possible D match to TRBD1 (6 bases). Looked up from germline, CDR1 is MNHNS and CDR2 is SASEGT. The germline V and J ends were trimmed by 1 base and 4 bases, with 13 bases remaining between them. The CDR3 runs to 15 residues.

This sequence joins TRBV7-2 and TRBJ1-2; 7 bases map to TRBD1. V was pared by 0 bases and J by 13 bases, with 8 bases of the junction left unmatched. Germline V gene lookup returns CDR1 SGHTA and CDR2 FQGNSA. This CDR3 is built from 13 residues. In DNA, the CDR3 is TGTGCCAGCAGCTTAGCGGCCCACAGGGGTTCCACCTTC. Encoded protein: CASSLAAHRGSTF.

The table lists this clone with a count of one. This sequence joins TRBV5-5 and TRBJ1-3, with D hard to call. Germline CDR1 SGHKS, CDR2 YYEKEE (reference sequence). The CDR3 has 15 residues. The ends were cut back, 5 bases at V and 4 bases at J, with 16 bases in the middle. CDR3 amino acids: CASSPEPSRGNTIYF. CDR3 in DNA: TGTGCCAGCAGTCCTGAACCGAGTCGGGGAAACACCATATATTTT.

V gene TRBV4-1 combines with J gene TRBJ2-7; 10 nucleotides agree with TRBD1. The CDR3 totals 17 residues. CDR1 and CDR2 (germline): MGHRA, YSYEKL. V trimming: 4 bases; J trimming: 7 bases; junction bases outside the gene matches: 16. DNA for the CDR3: TGCGCCAGCAGCCGCGGCTACCGGGGACAGGGGTATGGAGAGCAGTACTTC. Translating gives CASSRGYRGQGYGEQYF.

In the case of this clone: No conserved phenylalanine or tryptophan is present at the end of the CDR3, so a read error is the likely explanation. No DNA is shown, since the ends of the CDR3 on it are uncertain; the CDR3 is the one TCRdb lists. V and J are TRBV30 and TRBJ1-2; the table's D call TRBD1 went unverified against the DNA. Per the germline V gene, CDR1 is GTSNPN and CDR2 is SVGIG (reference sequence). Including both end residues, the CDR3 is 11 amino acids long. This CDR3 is CAWSDRGIPRM.

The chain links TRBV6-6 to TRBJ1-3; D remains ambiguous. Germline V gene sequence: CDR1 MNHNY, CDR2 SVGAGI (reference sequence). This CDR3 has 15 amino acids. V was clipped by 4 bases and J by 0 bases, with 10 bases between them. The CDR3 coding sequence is TGTGCCAGCAGTTCCCTAACAGACTCTGGAAACACCATATATTTT. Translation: CASSSLTDSGNTIYF.

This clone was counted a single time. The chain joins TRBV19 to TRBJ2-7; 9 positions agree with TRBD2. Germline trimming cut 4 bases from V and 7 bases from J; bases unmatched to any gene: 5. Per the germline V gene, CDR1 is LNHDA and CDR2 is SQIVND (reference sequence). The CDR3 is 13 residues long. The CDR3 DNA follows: TGTGCCAGTAGTAACGGCGGGAGGGGAGAGCAGTACTTC. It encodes CASSNGGRGEQYF.

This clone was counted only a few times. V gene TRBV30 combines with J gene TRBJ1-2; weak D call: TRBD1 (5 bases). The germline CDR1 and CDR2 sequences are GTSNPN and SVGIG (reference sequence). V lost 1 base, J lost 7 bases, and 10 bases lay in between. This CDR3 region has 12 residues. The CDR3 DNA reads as TGTGCCTGGAGTGGGGGAGGGGCTGGCTACACCTTC. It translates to CAWSGGGAGYTF.

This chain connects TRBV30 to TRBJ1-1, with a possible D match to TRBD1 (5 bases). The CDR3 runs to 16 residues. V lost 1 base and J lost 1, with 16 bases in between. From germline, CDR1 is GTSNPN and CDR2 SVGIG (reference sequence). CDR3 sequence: CAWSGVYRLANTEAFF. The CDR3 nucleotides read TGTGCCTGGAGTGGGGTCTACAGGCTCGCGAACACTGAAGCTTTCTTT.

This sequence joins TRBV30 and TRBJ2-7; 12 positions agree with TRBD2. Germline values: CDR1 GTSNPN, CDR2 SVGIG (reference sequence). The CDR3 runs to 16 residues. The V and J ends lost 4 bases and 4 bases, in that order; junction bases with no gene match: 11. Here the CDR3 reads CAWKPSASGGDYEQYF. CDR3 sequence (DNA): TGTGCCTGGAAACCGTCGGCTAGCGGGGGGGATTACGAGCAGTACTTC.

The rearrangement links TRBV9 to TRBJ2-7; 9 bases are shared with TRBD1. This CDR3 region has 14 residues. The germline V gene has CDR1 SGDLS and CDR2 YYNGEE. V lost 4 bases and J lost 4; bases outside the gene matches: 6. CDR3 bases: TGTGCCAGCAGCCCACAGGGGGCGAGTTACGAGCAGTACTTC. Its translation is CASSPQGASYEQYF.

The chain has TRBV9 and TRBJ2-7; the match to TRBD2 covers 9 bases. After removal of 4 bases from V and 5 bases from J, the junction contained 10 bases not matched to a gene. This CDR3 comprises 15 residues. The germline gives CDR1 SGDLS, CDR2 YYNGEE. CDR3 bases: TGTGCCAGCAGCTCCCACCAGCGGGGGGACGACGAGCAGTACTTC. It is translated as CASSSHQRGDDEQYF.

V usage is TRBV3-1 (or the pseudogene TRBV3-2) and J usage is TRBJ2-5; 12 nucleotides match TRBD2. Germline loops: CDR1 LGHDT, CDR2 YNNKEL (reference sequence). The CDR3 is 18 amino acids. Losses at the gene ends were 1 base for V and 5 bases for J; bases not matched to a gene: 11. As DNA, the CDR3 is TGTGCCAGCAGCCAAGGGCTAGCGGGGGGGGCTGGTCGGGAGACCCAGTACTTC. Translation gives CASSQGLAGGAGRETQYF.

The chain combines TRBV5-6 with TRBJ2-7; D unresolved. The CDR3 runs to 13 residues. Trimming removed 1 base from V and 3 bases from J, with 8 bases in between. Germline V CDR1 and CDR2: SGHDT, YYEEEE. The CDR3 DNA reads TGTGCCAGCAGCTTGTTCCCCGGCTACGAGCAGTACTTC. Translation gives CASSLFPGYEQYF. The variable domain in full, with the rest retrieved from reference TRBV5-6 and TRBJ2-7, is DAGVTQSPTHLIKTRGQQVTLRCSPKSGHDTVSWYQQALGQGPQFIFQYYEEEERQRGNFPDRFSGHQFPNYSSELNVNALLLGDSALYLCASSLFPGYEQYFGPGTRLTVT.

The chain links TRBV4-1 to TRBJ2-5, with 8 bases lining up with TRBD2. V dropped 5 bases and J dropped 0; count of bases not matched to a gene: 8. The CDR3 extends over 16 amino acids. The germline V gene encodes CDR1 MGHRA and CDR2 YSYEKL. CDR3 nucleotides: TGCGCCAGCAGCTGGATCGGGGGGGCGAACCAAGAGACCCAGTACTTC. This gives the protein CASSWIGGANQETQYF.

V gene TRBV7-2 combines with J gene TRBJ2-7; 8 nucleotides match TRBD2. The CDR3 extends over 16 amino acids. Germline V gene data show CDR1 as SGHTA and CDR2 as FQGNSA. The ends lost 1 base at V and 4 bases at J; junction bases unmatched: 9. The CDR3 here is CASSLGFYGGDYEQYF. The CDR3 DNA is TGTGCCAGCAGCTTAGGATTCTACGGGGGGGATTACGAGCAGTACTTC.

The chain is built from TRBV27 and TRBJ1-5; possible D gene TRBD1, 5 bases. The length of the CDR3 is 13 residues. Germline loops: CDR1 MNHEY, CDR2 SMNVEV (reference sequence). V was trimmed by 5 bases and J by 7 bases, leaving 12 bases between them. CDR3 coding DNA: TGTGCCAGCAGTCCCCTTCCAGGGCAGCCCCAGCATTTT. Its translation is CASSPLPGQPQHF.

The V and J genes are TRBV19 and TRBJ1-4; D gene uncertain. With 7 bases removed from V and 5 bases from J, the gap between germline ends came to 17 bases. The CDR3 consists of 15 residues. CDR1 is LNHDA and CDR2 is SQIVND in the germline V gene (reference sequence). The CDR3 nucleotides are TGTGCCAGTACCCACCCAGGCCTTCCGAATGAAAAACTGTTTTTT. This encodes CASTHPGLPNEKLFF. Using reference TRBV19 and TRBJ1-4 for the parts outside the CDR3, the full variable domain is DGGITQSPKYLFRKEGQNVTLSCEQNLNHDAMYWYRQDPGQGLRLIYYSQIVNDFQKGDIAEGYSVSREKKESFPLTVTSAQKNPTAFYLCASTHPGLPNEKLFFGSGTQLSVL.

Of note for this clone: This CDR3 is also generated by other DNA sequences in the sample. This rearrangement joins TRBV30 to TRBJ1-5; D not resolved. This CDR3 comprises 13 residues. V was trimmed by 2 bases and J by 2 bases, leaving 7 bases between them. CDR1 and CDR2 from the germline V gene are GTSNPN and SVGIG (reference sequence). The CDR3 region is CAWSTGGNQPQHF. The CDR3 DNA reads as TGTGCCTGGAGTACCGGGGGCAATCAGCCCCAGCATTTT.

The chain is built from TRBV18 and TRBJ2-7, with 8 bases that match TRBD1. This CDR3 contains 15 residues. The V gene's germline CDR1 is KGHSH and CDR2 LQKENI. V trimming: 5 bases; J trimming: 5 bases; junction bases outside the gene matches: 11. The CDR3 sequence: CASSFTGGLEDEQYF. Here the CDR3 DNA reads TGTGCCAGCTCATTTACAGGGGGGTTAGAGGACGAGCAGTACTTC.